This record concerns one TCR beta chain sequence. The repertoire was sequenced with immunoSEQ multiplex PCR; TCRdb's copy has only in-frame clones and lacks some. The sample records over 250,000 clones, roughly 91% being singletons. These data come from a study of blood T cell repertoires in COVID-19. Study-wide context: Recovered status in Cohort 3 required two negative PCRs, clearance, or symptom resolution. Donors in the United States, Italy and Spain gave samples during acute or convalescent COVID-19.

Everyone who took part was roughly 18 to 89 years old, and they came from about 25 US areas. Trimming shortened V by 0 bases and J by 10 bases, and 12 bases separated the two germline ends. The CDR3 runs 13 residues. The germline V gene encodes CDR1 ENHRY and CDR2 SYGVKD. The gene calls are TRBV10-3 and TRBJ1-1; D perhaps matches TRBD1 (6 bases). The TCR was taken from a woman aged 55-75 years in a cohort exposed to, infected with or recovered from COVID-19 (not recorded which). Sequencing was done on a sample of PBMCs or T cells enriched from blood (not recorded which). CDR3 bases: TGTGCCATCAGTGAGTCAGGGGGTTTACGAGCTTTCTTT. It specifies CAISESGGLRAFF.